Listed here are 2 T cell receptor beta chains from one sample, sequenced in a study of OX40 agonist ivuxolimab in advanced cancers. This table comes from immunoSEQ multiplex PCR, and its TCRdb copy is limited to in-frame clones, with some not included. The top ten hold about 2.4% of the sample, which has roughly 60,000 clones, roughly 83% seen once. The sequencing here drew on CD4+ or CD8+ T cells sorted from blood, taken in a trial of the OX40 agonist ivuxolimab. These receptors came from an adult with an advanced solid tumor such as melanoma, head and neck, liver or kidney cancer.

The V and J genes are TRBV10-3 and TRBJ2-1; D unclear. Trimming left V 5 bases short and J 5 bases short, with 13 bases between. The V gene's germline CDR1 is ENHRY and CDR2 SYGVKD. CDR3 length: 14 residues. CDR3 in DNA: TGTGCCATCAGTTTCCGAGACCTGGACAATGAGCAGTTCTTC. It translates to CAISFRDLDNEQFF.

The CDR3 DNA reads TGTGCCTGGAGCCGACCGAACGGGGAGCTGTTTTTT. Translated: CAWSRPNGELFF. This rearrangement joins TRBV30 to TRBJ2-2; D gene ambiguous. V was trimmed by 3 bases and J by 7 bases, leaving 9 bases between them. The CDR3 length is 12 residues. Germline V gene sequence: CDR1 GTSNPN, CDR2 SVGIG (reference sequence).